The clone carrying this TCR beta chain was observed a handful of times. This sample was included in a study of T cells in Graves' hyperthyroidism and ophthalmopathy. The V and J ends lost 2 bases and 0 bases respectively, with 13 bases between them. The CDR3 is 15 residues long. Germline assignment: CDR1 GTSNPN and CDR2 SVGIG (reference sequence). TCR beta CDR3 region amplification was performed from RNA transcripts. TCR CDR3 regions were first amplified by RT-PCR with HTBI primers. TCRdb passed the multiplex PCR reads through MiXCR, listing each CDR3 protein once. The sample lists about 550,000 distinct CDR3 sequences, about 20% seen once, with about 25% in the top ten. The hyperthyroidism patients had all been newly diagnosed, and their disease duration was under 2 months. Their ages ranged from 18 to 65 years.

V usage is TRBV30 and J usage is TRBJ1-2, with D possibly matching TRBD1 (5 bases). What was sequenced was blood. The TCR comes from a man younger than 35 with Graves' hyperthyroidism. In nucleotides, the CDR3 is TGTGCCTGGAGTCGGGGTGGGGCCACTAACTATGGCTACACCTTC. It specifies CAWSRGGATNYGYTF.